The TCR beta chain described here comes from a study of blood T cell repertoires in COVID-19. Trimming at V came to 7 bases and at J to 7 bases, leaving 15 bases not matched to a gene. CDR3 length: 17 amino acids. Germline V gene data show CDR1 as LNHDA and CDR2 as SQIVND (reference sequence). Enrolled during active infection, Seattle patients were then followed longitudinally. Only in-frame clones appear in the TCRdb table, and some are missing; sequencing was by immunoSEQ multiplex PCR. The sample has over 150,000 clones, 80% to 90% seen once. The V and J genes are TRBV19 and TRBJ1-4; 10 bases are shared with TRBD1. The material sequenced was peripheral blood. The source of this sequence is a woman aged 55 to 70 with COVID-19, enrolled during active disease. CDR3 nucleotide sequence: TGTGCCAGTAAGACAGGGGGCGTTTTCCGGGACGGTGAAAAACTGTTTTTT. Residues: CASKTGGVFRDGEKLFF.